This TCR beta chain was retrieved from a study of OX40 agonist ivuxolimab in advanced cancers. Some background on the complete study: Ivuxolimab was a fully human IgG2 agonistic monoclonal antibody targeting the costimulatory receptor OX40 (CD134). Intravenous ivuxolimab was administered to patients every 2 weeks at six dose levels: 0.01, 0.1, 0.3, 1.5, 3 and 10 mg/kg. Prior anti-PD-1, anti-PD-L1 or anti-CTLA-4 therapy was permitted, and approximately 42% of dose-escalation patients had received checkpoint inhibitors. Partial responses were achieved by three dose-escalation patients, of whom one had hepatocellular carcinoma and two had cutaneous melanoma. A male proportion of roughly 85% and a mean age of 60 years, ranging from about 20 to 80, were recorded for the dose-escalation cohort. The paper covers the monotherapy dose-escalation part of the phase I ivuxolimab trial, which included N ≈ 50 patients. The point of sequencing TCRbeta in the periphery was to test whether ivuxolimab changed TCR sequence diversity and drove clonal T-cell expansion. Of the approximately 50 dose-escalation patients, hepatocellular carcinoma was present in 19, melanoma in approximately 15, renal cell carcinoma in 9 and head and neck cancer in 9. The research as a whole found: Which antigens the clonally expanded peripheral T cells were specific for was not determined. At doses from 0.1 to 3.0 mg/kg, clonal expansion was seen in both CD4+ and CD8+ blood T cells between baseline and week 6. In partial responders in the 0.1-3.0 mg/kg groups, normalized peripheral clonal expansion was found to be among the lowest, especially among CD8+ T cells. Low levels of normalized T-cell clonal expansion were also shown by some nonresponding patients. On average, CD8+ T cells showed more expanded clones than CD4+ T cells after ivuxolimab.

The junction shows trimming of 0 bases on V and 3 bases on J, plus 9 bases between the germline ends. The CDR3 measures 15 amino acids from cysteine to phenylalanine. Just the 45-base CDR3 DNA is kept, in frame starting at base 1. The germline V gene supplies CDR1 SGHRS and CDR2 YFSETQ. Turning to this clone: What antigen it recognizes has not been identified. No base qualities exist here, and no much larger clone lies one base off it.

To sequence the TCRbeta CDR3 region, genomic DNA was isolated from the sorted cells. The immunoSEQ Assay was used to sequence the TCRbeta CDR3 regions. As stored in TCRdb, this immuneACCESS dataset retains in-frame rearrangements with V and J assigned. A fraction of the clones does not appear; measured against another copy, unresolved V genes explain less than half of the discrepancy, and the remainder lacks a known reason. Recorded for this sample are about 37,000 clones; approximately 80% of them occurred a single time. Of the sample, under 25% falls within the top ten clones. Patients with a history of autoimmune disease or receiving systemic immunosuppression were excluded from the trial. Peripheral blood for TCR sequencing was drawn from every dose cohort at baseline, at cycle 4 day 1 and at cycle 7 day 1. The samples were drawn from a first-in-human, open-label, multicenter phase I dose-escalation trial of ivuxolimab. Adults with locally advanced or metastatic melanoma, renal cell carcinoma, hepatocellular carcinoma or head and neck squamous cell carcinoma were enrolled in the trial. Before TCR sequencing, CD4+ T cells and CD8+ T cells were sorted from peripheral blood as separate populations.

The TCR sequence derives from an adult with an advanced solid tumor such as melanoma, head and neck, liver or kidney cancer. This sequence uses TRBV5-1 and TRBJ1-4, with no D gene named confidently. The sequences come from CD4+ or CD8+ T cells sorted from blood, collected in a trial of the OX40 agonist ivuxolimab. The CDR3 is CASSLALSSNEKLFF. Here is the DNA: TGCGCCAGCAGCTTGGCCTTAAGTTCTAATGAAAAACTGTTTTTT.